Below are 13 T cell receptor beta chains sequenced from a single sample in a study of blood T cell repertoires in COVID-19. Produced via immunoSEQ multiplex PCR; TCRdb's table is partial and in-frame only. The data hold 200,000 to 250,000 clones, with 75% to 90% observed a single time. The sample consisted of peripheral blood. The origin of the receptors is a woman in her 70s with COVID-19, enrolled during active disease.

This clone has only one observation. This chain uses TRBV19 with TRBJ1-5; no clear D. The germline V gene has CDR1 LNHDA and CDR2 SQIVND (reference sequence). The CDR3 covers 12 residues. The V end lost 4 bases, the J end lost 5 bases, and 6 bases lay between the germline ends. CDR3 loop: CASSTLDQPQHF. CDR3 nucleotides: TGTGCCAGTAGTACTCTAGATCAGCCCCAGCATTTT.

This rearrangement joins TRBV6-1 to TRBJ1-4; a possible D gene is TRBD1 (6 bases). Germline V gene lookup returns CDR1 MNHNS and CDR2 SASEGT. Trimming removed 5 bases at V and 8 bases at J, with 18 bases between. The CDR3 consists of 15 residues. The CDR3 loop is CASSPSDGGEEKLFF. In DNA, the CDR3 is TGTGCCAGCAGTCCCTCCGATGGGGGCGAAGAAAAACTGTTTTTT.

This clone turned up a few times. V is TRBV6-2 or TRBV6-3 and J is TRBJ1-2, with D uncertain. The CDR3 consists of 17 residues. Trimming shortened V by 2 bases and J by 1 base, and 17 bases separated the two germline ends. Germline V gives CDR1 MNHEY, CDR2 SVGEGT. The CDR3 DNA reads TGTGCCAGCAGTTACGGAGGTGTTCTAGGATTTAACTATGGCTACACCTTC. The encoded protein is CASSYGGVLGFNYGYTF.

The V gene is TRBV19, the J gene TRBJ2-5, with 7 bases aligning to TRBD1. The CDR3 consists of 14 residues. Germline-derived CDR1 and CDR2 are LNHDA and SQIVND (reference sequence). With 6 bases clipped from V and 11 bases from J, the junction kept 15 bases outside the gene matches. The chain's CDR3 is CASSPYGTAESQYF. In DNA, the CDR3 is TGTGCCAGTAGCCCTTACGGGACAGCGGAATCTCAGTACTTC.

The CDR3 loop reads CAISEGQGQETQYF. As DNA, the CDR3 is TGTGCCATCAGCGAGGGACAGGGTCAAGAGACCCAGTACTTC. The chain is built from TRBV10-3 and TRBJ2-5; 9 nucleotides agree with TRBD1. Looked up from germline, CDR1 is ENHRY and CDR2 is SYGVKD. The CDR3 covers 14 residues. After removal of 6 bases from V and 2 bases from J, the junction contained 4 bases not matched to a gene.

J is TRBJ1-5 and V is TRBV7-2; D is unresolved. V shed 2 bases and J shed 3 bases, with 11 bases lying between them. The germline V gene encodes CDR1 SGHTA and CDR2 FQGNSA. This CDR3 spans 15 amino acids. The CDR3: CASSLLGGYNQPQHF. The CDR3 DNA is TGTGCCAGCAGCTTATTGGGAGGGTACAATCAGCCCCAGCATTTT. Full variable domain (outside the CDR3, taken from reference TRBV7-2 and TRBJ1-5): GAGVSQSPSNKVTEKGKDVELRCDPISGHTALYWYRQSLGQGLEFLIYFQGNSAPDKSGLPSDRFSAERTGGSVSTLTIQRTQQEDSAVYLCASSLLGGYNQPQHFGDGTRLSIL.

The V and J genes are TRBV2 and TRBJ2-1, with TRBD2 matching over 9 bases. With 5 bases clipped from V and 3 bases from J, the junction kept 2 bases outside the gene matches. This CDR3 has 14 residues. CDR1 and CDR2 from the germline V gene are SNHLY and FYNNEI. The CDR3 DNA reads TGTGCCAGCAGTATAGCGGGAGACTACAATGAGCAGTTCTTC. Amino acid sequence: CASSIAGDYNEQFF.

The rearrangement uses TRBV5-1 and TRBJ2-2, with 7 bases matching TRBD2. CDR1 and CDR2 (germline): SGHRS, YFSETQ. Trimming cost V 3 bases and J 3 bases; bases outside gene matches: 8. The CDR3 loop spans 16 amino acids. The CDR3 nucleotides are TGCGCCAGCAGCTCCTTTGGGAGGGCCGACACCGGGGAGCTGTTTTTT. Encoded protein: CASSSFGRADTGELFF. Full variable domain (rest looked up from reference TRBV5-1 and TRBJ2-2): KAGVTQTPRYLIKTRGQQVTLSCSPISGHRSVSWYQQTPGQGLQFLFEYFSETQRNKGNFPGRFSGRQFSNSRSEMNVSTLELGDSALYLCASSSFGRADTGELFFGEGSRLTVL.

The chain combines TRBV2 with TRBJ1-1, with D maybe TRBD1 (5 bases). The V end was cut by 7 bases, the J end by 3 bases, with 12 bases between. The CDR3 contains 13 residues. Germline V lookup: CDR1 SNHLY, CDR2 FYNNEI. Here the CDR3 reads CASKGWGYTEAFF. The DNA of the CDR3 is TGTGCCAGCAAAGGGTGGGGCTACACTGAAGCTTTCTTT.

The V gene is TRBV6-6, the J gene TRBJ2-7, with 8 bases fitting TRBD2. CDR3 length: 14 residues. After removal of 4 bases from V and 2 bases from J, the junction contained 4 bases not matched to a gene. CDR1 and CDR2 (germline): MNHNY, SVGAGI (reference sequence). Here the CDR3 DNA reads TGTGCCAGCAGTTCGGGGGGGAATACCTACGAGCAGTACTTC. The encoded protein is CASSSGGNTYEQYF.

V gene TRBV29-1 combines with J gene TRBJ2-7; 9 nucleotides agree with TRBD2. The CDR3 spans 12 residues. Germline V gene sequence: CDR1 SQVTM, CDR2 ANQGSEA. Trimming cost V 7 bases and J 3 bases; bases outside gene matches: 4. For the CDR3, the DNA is TGCAGCGAGGAGACTAGCGGCTACGAGCAGTACTTC. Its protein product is CSEETSGYEQYF.

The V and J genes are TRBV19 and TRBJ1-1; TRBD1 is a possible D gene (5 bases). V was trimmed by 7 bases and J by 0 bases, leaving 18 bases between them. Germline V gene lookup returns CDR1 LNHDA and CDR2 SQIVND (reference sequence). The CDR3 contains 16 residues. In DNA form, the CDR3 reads TGTGCCAGTACTAAGGAGGCTGGGGGGATGAACACTGAAGCTTTCTTT. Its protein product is CASTKEAGGMNTEAFF.

The CDR3 spells CASSPAGEGWETQYF. For the CDR3, the DNA is TGTGCCAGCAGCCCAGCCGGGGAGGGCTGGGAGACCCAGTACTTC. J is TRBJ2-5 and V is TRBV28; 7 positions agree with TRBD2. Per the germline V gene, CDR1 is MDHEN and CDR2 is SYDVKM. The length of the CDR3 is 15 residues. J gave up 5 bases and V 6 bases, and 12 bases lay outside the gene matches.